These 10 T cell receptor beta chains were sequenced from one sample in a study of blood T cell repertoires in COVID-19. Repertoires were generated with immunoSEQ multiplex PCR, while TCRdb's copy carries only in-frame clones and drops some. Of about 210,000 clones in the sample, 60% to 85% were seen once. Specimen: peripheral blood. These receptors were collected from a woman in her seventies with acute or convalescent COVID-19.

The V call is TRBV10-2, the J call TRBJ1-1; D is possibly TRBD1 (6 bases). The V gene's germline CDR1 is WSHSY and CDR2 SAAADI. V lost 7 bases and J lost 6, with 15 bases in between. CDR3 length equals 13 residues. The CDR3 sequence is CASKRGGGPEAFF. The CDR3 DNA follows: TGCGCCAGCAAGAGGGGGGGTGGCCCTGAAGCTTTCTTT.

V gene TRBV5-6 combines with J gene TRBJ2-7; 9 nucleotides agree with TRBD1. There are 14 residues in the CDR3. Trimming cost V 1 base and J 3 bases; bases outside gene matches: 2. Germline CDR1 is SGHDT and CDR2 is YYEEEE. CDR3 sequence: CASSLRTGDYEQYF. In nucleotides, the CDR3 is TGTGCCAGCAGCTTGCGGACAGGGGACTACGAGCAGTACTTC.

In its sample, this clone was seen once. V and J are TRBV13 and TRBJ1-1; perhaps TRBD1 as D (5 bases). The V end was cut by 0 bases, the J end by 7 bases, with 9 bases between. Looked up from germline, CDR1 is PRHDT and CDR2 is FYEKMQ (reference sequence). The CDR3 spans 13 residues. The CDR3, as DNA: TGTGCCAGCAGCTTAGGGGCGGGGGGTGAAGCTTTCTTT. Encoded protein: CASSLGAGGEAFF.

The V gene is TRBV5-6, the J gene TRBJ1-2, with TRBD1 matching 11 bases. The CDR3 length is 16 residues. After removal of 5 bases from V and 5 bases from J, the junction contained 11 bases not matched to a gene. Germline V gene sequence: CDR1 SGHDT, CDR2 YYEEEE. The CDR3 here is CASSMTGTGGPYGYTF. The CDR3 nucleotides are TGTGCCAGCAGTATGACCGGGACAGGGGGACCTTATGGCTACACCTTC.

This chain joins TRBV24-1 and TRBJ2-7; maybe TRBD1 (6 bases). In germline, CDR1 is KGHDR, CDR2 SFDVKD. CDR3 size: 15 residues. The ends were cut back, 4 bases at V and 6 bases at J, with 18 bases in the middle. The CDR3 bases are TGTGCCACCAGTGACGGGAACAGGGTCACGGGCGAGCAGTACTTC. This gives the protein CATSDGNRVTGEQYF.

The chain is built from TRBV27 and TRBJ2-1; 9 bases line up with TRBD1. CDR3 length: 15 residues. The trim removed 6 bases at V and 2 bases at J, leaving 5 bases unmatched. Germline V lookup: CDR1 MNHEY, CDR2 SMNVEV (reference sequence). CDR3 in amino acids: CASRRDRVTYNEQFF. DNA of the CDR3: TGTGCCAGCAGACGGGACAGGGTAACCTACAATGAGCAGTTCTTC.

The rearrangement uses TRBV11-2 and TRBJ2-3, with 7 bases identical to TRBD2. The length of the CDR3 is 12 residues. The germline CDR1 and CDR2 sequences are SGHAT and FQNNGV. In DNA form, the CDR3 reads TGTGCTCTGGCGGGGGGCACAGATACGCAGTATTTT. This translates into CALAGGTDTQYF.

V and J are TRBV25-1 and TRBJ1-4; 7 nucleotides line up with TRBD1. Trimming at V came to 3 bases and at J to 7 bases, leaving 8 bases not matched to a gene. The length of the CDR3 is 15 residues. CDR1 and CDR2 from the germline V gene are MGHDK and SYGVNS. DNA of the CDR3: TGTGCCAGCAGTGAGCCGAGACAGGGCTTTGAAAAACTGTTTTTT. Translation gives CASSEPRQGFEKLFF.

CDR3 in amino acids: CASSFVPLAGGPDEQFF. The CDR3 DNA sequence: TGCGCCAGCAGCTTCGTTCCCCTAGCGGGGGGGCCGGATGAGCAGTTCTTC. The rearrangement links TRBV5-1 to TRBJ2-1; 12 bases agree with TRBD2. Looked up from germline, CDR1 is SGHRS and CDR2 is YFSETQ. The trim removed 2 bases at V and 8 bases at J, leaving 11 bases unmatched. This CDR3 is built from 17 residues. The full variable domain, in which reference TRBV5-1 and TRBJ2-1 provide the parts outside the CDR3, is KAGVTQTPRYLIKTRGQQVTLSCSPISGHRSVSWYQQTPGQGLQFLFEYFSETQRNKGNFPGRFSGRQFSNSRSEMNVSTLELGDSALYLCASSFVPLAGGPDEQFFGPGTRLTVL.

The chain has TRBV29-1 and TRBJ2-2, with TRBD2 identical over 8 bases. In germline, CDR1 is SQVTM, CDR2 ANQGSEA. CDR3 length equals 13 residues. The CDR3 sequence is CSHGGGYTGELFF. The CDR3 nucleotides are TGCAGTCACGGGGGGGGTTACACCGGGGAGCTGTTTTTT.